Listed here are 9 T cell receptor beta chains from one sample, sequenced in a study of T-cell memory formation after mild COVID-19. TCRdb re-called the 5' RACE reads with MiXCR, one entry per CDR3 protein. The data hold just over 300,000 distinct CDR3 sequences, with approximately 19% observed a single time. The specimen sequenced was PBMCs or a T cell subset sorted from them (not recorded which). The receptor source for this set is a man younger than 35 who had mild COVID-19 (a few samples of this study predate the infection). Cell type and time point are not known.

The chain has TRBV5-1 and TRBJ1-2; 7 nucleotides line up with TRBD1. The CDR3 consists of 13 residues. With V trimmed by 4 bases and J by 5 bases, 5 bases remained unmatched. CDR1 SGHRS and CDR2 YFSETQ come from the germline V gene. The CDR3 sequence is CASSEGQLYGYTF. The DNA for the CDR3 is TGCGCCAGCAGCGAGGGACAGCTTTATGGCTACACCTTC.

Ten or more counts support this clonotype. The V and J genes are TRBV28 and TRBJ2-7; 11 bases fit TRBD2. CDR1 and CDR2 (germline): MDHEN, SYDVKM. This CDR3 is built from 15 residues. The junction had 9 bases not matched to a gene; V was cut back by 5 bases and J by 6 bases. The CDR3 DNA sequence: TGTGCCAGCAGTCGTCTAGCGGGGGGTCCCGGCGAGCAGTACGTC. It encodes CASSRLAGGPGEQYV.

CDR3 sequence (DNA): TGTGCCAGCAGTTACTCGTTCTCCGACGGGGGAGGCTACACCTTC. Translation gives CASSYSFSDGGGYTF. The chain uses TRBV6-5 and TRBJ1-2; a weak D match, TRBD1 (5 bases). The CDR3 runs to 15 residues. Germline CDR1 reads MNHEY; CDR2 reads SVGAGI. V was clipped by 0 bases and J by 8 bases, with 16 bases between them.

J is TRBJ2-5 and V is TRBV5-1; the match to TRBD2 covers 8 bases. This CDR3 region has 16 residues. Germline lookup yields CDR1 SGHRS and CDR2 YFSETQ. The V segment lost 0 bases and the J segment 3 bases; nucleotides outside the gene matches: 7. The CDR3 region is CASSLVRGGPKETQYF. CDR3 DNA: TGCGCCAGCAGCTTGGTTCGCGGGGGGCCTAAAGAGACCCAGTACTTC. Using reference TRBV5-1 and TRBJ2-5 for the parts outside the CDR3, the full variable domain is KAGVTQTPRYLIKTRGQQVTLSCSPISGHRSVSWYQQTPGQGLQFLFEYFSETQRNKGNFPGRFSGRQFSNSRSEMNVSTLELGDSALYLCASSLVRGGPKETQYFGPGTRLLVL.

The CDR3 reads CASSLGRELEETQYF. Written as DNA, the CDR3 is TGTGCCAGCAGCTTAGGACGGGAATTAGAAGAGACCCAGTACTTC. V is TRBV7-2 and J is TRBJ2-5, with D perhaps TRBD2 (5 bases). This CDR3 is built from 15 residues. Germline V lookup: CDR1 SGHTA, CDR2 FQGNSA. Trimming stripped 1 base from V and 3 bases from J, with 12 bases between.

This clonotype was counted a few times. CDR3 protein: CASSLGQSYEQYV. The CDR3 coding sequence is TGTGCCAGCAGTTTGGGACAGTCCTACGAGCAGTACGTC. J is TRBJ2-7 and V is TRBV12-3 or TRBV12-4; 7 bases line up with TRBD1. The CDR3 extends over 13 amino acids. V lost 3 bases, J lost 1 base, and 0 bases stayed unmatched.

This chain connects TRBV7-9 to TRBJ2-7; 7 bases are a match to TRBD1. V trimming: 5 bases; J trimming: 5 bases; junction bases outside the gene matches: 9. CDR1 is SEHNR and CDR2 is FQNEAQ in the germline V gene (reference sequence). The CDR3 runs 14 residues. The CDR3 is CASSPDRRVHEQYF. CDR3 nucleotide sequence: TGTGCCAGCAGCCCGGACAGGCGGGTGCACGAGCAGTACTTC.

The sample holds a few counts of this clonotype. The chain is built from TRBV4-3 and TRBJ2-5; D not resolved. Trimming shortened V by 5 bases and J by 5 bases, and 12 bases separated the two germline ends. Germline lookup yields CDR1 LGHNA and CDR2 YSLEER. The CDR3 runs to 13 residues. The CDR3 sequence is CASSYEAGETQYF. The CDR3 DNA is TGCGCCAGCAGCTACGAAGCTGGTGAGACCCAGTACTTC.

This clonotype was seen only a few times. The chain couples TRBV5-1 to TRBJ2-3; 7 positions match TRBD1. With 4 bases clipped from V and 2 bases from J, the junction kept 7 bases outside the gene matches. This CDR3 is 15 amino acids long. Germline lookup yields CDR1 SGHRS and CDR2 YFSETQ. The CDR3 DNA reads as TGCGCCAGCAGCGATCCAGGGGGAAACACAGATACGCAGTATTTT. This codes for CASSDPGGNTDTQYF.